Listed here is a single T cell receptor (beta chain). The data stem from a study of cytomegalovirus exposure and HLA in healthy donors. Amplification used 60 Vbeta primers and 13 Jbeta primers. Sequenced by immunoSEQ multiplex PCR; TCRdb stores in-frame clones only, minus some. The specimen's table records about 48,000 clones. Sequenced sample: PBMCs. This TCR was recovered from a woman between 40 and 50 years old in good health and CMV-seronegative.

This CDR3 reads CASSQAERGEYEQYF. CDR3 nucleotides: TGCGCCAGCAGCCAAGCCGAAAGGGGCGAATACGAGCAGTACTTC. The V call is TRBV4-3, the J call TRBJ2-5; D is perhaps TRBD1 (5 bases). TRBJ2-7 matches the DNA end more closely, so the J call is doubtful. The CDR3 is 15 residues long. From germline, CDR1 is LGHNA and CDR2 YSLEER.